This T cell receptor (beta chain) derives from a study of blood T cell repertoires in COVID-19. Study background: PBMCs, B-cell-depleted T cells, or T cells provided the cDNA or gDNA that made up the material.

This CDR3 has 13 amino acids. V shed 6 bases and J 5 bases; nucleotides not matched to a gene: 1. Under the authors' procedure: Reference gene primer amplification gave estimated nucleated cell counts. Clones were read by immunoSEQ multiplex PCR, and TCRdb kept only the in-frame ones, dropping some. V, J and clone size reflect that table, while D and trimming were determined from the DNA. This repertoire shows more than 85,000 clones, approximately 91% found once; its top ten account for 3% to 4%. The origin of this receptor is a woman in her seventies with acute or convalescent COVID-19. Sequenced material: peripheral blood. The chain has TRBV12-3 or TRBV12-4 and TRBJ1-5, with 10 bases matching TRBD1. CDR3 nucleotides: TGTGCCAGCAGGACAGGGGGCGATCAGCCCCAGCATTTT. Protein sequence: CASRTGGDQPQHF.